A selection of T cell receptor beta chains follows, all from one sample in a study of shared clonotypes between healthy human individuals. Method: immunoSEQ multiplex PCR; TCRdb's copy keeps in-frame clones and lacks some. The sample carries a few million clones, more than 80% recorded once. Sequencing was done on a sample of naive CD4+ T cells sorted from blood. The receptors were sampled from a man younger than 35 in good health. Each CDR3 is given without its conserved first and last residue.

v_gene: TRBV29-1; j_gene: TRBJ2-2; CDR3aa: SVPGLVGAGELF
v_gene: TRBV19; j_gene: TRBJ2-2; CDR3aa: ASSPQGGATGELF
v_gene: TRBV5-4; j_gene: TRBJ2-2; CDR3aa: ASSTGAWTEWTGELF
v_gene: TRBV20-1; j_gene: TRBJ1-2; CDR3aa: SASVGYT
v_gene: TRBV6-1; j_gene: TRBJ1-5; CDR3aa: ASRGSNQPQH
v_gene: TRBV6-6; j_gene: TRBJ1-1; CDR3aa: ASSQGQGPFTEAF
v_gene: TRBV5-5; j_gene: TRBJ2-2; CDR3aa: ASSMWLGAGELF
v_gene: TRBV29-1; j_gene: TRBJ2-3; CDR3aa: SVDATSTDTQY
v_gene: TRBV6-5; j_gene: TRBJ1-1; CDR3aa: ASKQRMNTEAF
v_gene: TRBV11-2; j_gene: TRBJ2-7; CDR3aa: ASSLVGHRYYEQY
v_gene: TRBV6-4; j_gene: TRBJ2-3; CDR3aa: ASSPKGLAGAKTDTQY
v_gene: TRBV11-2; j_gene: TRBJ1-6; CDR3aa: ASSFRTGPRSPLH
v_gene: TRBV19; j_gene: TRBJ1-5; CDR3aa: ASAGTPGNQPQH
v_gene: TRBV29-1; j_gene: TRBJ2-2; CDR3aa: SVRGGHPNTGELF
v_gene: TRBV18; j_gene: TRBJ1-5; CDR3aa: ASSRDPAWEPQH
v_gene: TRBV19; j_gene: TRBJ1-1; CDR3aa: ASSTQRGNTEAF
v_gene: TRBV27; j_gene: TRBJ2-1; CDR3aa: ASSLRTSGGELQF
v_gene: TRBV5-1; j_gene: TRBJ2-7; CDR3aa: ASSLQGHEQY
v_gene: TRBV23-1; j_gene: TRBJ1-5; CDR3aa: ASSQSWTGFYQPQH
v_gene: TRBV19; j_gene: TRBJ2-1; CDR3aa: ASSGEIAYNEQF
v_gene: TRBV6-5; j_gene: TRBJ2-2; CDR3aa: ASSSGQANTGELF
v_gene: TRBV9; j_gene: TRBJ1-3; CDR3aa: ASSVGGTGLNTIY
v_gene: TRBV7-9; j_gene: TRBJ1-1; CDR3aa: ASSGQGASNTEAF
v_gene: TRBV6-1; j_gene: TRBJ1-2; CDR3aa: ASSEDIRNYGYT
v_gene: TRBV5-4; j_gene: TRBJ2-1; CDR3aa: ASSLFLADEKQF
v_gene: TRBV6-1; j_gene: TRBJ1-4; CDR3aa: ASKHRNIGEKLF
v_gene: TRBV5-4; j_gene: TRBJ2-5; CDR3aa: ASSFGIADQETQY
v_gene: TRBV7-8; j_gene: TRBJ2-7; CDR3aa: ASSWTQGAGEQY
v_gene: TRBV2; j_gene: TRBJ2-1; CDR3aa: ASSEALRTGGYNEQF
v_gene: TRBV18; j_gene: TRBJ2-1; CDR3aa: ASSPPESRSNEQF
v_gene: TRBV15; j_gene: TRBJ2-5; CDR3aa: ATSRDQSGTQY
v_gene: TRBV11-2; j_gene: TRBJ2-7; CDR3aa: ASSLGGQPPYEQY
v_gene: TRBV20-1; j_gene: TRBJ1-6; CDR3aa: SVPPLH
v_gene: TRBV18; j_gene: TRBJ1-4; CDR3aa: ASSHTGDPNEKLF
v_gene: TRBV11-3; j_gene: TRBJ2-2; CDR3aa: ASSLDGTGELF
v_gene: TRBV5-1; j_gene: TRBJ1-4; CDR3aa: ASSNSAWGEKLF
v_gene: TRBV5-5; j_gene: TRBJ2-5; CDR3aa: ASSFPGGSETQY
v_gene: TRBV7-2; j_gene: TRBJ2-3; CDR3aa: ASRLTSGRSTDTQY
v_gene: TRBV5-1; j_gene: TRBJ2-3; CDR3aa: ASSLGPAGGDTDTQY
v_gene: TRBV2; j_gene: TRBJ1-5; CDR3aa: ASSEGASGLNQPQH
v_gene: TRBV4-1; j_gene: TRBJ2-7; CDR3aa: ASSQDLDRWGEQY
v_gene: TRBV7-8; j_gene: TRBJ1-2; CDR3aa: ASSLTGSGGYT
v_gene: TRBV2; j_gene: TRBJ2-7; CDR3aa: ASTRTGPTYEQY
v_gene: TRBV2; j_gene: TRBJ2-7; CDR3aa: ASAYTYEQY
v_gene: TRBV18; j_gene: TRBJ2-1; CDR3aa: ASSLGTGILYEQF
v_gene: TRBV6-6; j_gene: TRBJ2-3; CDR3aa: ASSPWGTAGTDTQY
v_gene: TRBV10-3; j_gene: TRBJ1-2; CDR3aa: AINLLGQRTGYT
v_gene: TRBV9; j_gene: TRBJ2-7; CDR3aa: ASSFGGGRASDEQY
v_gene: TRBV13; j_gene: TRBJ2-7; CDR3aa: ASTTQRERDEQY
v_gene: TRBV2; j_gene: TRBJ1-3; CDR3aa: ASRGTGVGNTIY
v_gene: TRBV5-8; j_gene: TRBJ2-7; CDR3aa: ASSWTGFSYEQY
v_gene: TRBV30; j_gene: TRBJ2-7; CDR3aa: AWSVNMPGGVYEQY
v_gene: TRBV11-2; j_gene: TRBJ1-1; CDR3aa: ASSLEGQVMNTEAF